This TCR beta chain was identified in a study of T cells in Graves' hyperthyroidism and ophthalmopathy. Study-wide points: Ophthalmopathy got predicted by the model a median roughly six months before its onset.

Each person with ophthalmopathy scored at least 3 on the Clinical Activity Score, reached NOSPECS grade 4 or higher, and had been ill under 3 months. Together with thyroid ultrasound, orbital computed tomography, serum thyroxine and TRAb, clinical symptoms were used for diagnoses. Extraction of PBMCs used roughly 9.3 ml of fresh peripheral blood. This clonotype occurred a few times. Its specificity is unknown. RNA transcripts yielded amplified TCR beta CDR3 regions. An initial round of RT-PCR targeting the TCR CDR3 relied on the HTBI primer set. TCRdb recomputed calls from the multiplex PCR reads with MiXCR, one row per CDR3 protein. The data show roughly 500,000 distinct CDR3 sequences, with 15% to 20% seen just once and roughly 29% held by the top ten. The clonotype comes from a woman aged 25 to 39 with Graves' ophthalmopathy. Sequences were obtained from blood.

The CDR3 bases are TGTGCCTGCCTACTCGGGAAAGTACGGACCGGGGAGCTGTTTTTT. Its protein is CACLLGKVRTGELFF. The J gene is TRBJ2-2, the V gene TRBV30; D perhaps matches TRBD2 (5 bases). The CDR3 consists of 15 residues. The germline CDR1 and CDR2 sequences are GTSNPN and SVGIG (reference sequence). V lost 6 bases and J lost 5, with 19 bases in between.